These 28 T cell receptor beta chains originate from one sample sequenced in a study of blood T cell repertoires in COVID-19 (dated by TCRdb to 2020 to 2022). Libraries were made using the immunoSEQ multiplex PCR assay. TCRdb obtained this table from immuneACCESS and retained in-frame rearrangements with V and J assigned. These tables miss some clones; where compared with another copy, unresolved V genes account for less than half of the shortfall, and the remainder is unexplained. For this sample the table gives approximately 240,000 clones, of which about four fifths were detected only once. The top ten hold about 1.3% of the sample. The specimen was PBMCs or T cells enriched from blood (not recorded which). The source of these receptors is a woman aged 40 to 50 with acute COVID-19.

The chain is built from TRBV5-6 and TRBJ1-5; 11 bases are a match to TRBD1. The length of the CDR3 is 18 residues. V trimming: 3 bases; J trimming: 1 base; junction bases outside the gene matches: 9. The germline gives CDR1 SGHDT, CDR2 YYEEEE. The CDR3 nucleotides read TGTGCCAGCAGCTATGGGGGACAGGGGGTTTCGAGCAATCAGCCCCAGCATTTT. It translates to CASSYGGQGVSSNQPQHF.

The chain joins TRBV2 to TRBJ1-5; D unclear. The CDR3 consists of 14 residues. Germline assignment: CDR1 SNHLY and CDR2 FYNNEI. In DNA, the CDR3 is TGTGCTTTCAGCGAGGGCAGCAGCAATCAGCCCCAGCATTTT. Translation: CAFSEGSSNQPQHF.

This clone has just a few counts. The DNA of the CDR3 is TGTGCCAGCAGCTTGAACGGAGCCTACGAGCAGTACTTC. Translation gives CASSLNGAYEQYF. The V gene is TRBV7-2, the J gene TRBJ2-7; no firm D call. Germline CDR1 is SGHTA and CDR2 is FQGNSA. There are 13 residues in the CDR3. Trimming took 3 bases from V and 2 from J, leaving 8 bases between them.

The table lists this clone with a few counts. This chain connects TRBV25-1 to TRBJ1-5, with D maybe TRBD1 (6 bases). The CDR3 is 13 amino acids. The germline gives CDR1 MGHDK, CDR2 SYGVNS. Trimming pared 6 bases from V and 4 bases from J, leaving 10 bases between. The chain's CDR3 is CASSAGANQPQHF. The CDR3, as DNA: TGTGCCAGCAGCGCAGGGGCGAATCAGCCCCAGCATTTT.

The rearrangement joins TRBV12-3 or TRBV12-4 to TRBJ1-1; no clear D gene. The CDR3 covers 13 residues. With 3 bases removed from V and 1 base from J, the gap between germline ends came to 6 bases. Written as DNA, the CDR3 is TGTGCCAGCAGTTTGGAGACGAACACTGAAGCTTTCTTT. Translating gives CASSLETNTEAFF.

The J gene is TRBJ2-1, the V gene TRBV3-1 (or the pseudogene TRBV3-2); 13 bases map to TRBD2. There are 15 residues in the CDR3. In germline, CDR1 is LGHDT, CDR2 YNNKEL (reference sequence). V shed 4 bases, J shed 4 bases, and the junction held 1 base outside the gene matches. CDR3 sequence: CASSRLAGGYNEQFF. The DNA of the CDR3 is TGTGCCAGCAGCCGACTAGCGGGGGGATACAATGAGCAGTTCTTC.

The chain is built from TRBV9 and TRBJ1-6; maybe TRBD1 (6 bases). The CDR3 totals 15 residues. From germline, CDR1 is SGDLS and CDR2 YYNGEE. V lost 0 bases to trimming and J lost 3 bases, with 7 bases between them. The CDR3 region has the DNA TGTGCCAGCAGCGTAGGGGACATCTATAATTCACCCCTCCACTTT. Translation: CASSVGDIYNSPLHF.

The chain joins TRBV3-1 (or the pseudogene TRBV3-2) to TRBJ1-2, with D perhaps TRBD1 (5 bases). Trimming shortened V by 4 bases and J by 4 bases, and 13 bases separated the two germline ends. Germline V CDR1 and CDR2: LGHDT, YNNKEL (reference sequence). The CDR3 length is 14 residues. The CDR3 region has the DNA TGTGCCAGCAGCCCCGGGGGGTCGAGCTATGGCTACACCTTC. Translated, it gives CASSPGGSSYGYTF.

Only one count was recorded for this clone. The sample contains more than one DNA sequence encoding this CDR3. The chain combines TRBV20-1 with TRBJ1-5, with D possibly matching TRBD1 (6 bases). Trimming pared 3 bases from V and 3 bases from J, leaving 9 bases between. The germline CDR1 and CDR2 sequences are DFQATT and SNEGSKA (reference sequence). The CDR3 totals 13 residues. In DNA form, the CDR3 reads TGCAGTGCTAGTTCAGGGGTCAATCAGCCCCAGCATTTT. It specifies CSASSGVNQPQHF.

The chain uses TRBV24-1 and TRBJ1-1, with TRBD1 matching 8 bases. Per the germline V gene, CDR1 is KGHDR and CDR2 is SFDVKD. The CDR3 covers 14 residues. J lost 7 bases, V lost 2 bases, and 5 bases had no gene match. The CDR3 protein is CATSDSNDRGEAFF. CDR3 sequence (DNA): TGTGCCACCAGTGATTCTAATGACAGGGGTGAAGCTTTCTTT.

The gene calls are TRBV5-4 and TRBJ2-5; 10 nucleotides line up with TRBD2. The CDR3 extends over 15 amino acids. The V and J ends lost 3 bases and 5 bases, in that order; junction bases with no gene match: 7. Germline V gives CDR1 SGHNT, CDR2 YYREEE (reference sequence). The CDR3 DNA is TGTGCCAGCAGCTCTAGCGGGAGTAAGGGGGAGACCCAGTACTTC. Amino acids: CASSSSGSKGETQYF.

This rearrangement joins TRBV3-1 (or the pseudogene TRBV3-2) to TRBJ2-1; D may be TRBD2 (7 bases). CDR1 LGHDT and CDR2 YNNKEL come from the germline V gene (reference sequence). This CDR3 is 13 amino acids long. V was clipped by 4 bases and J by 10 bases, with 14 bases between them. CDR3 DNA: TGTGCCAGCAGCCCGGGGGGCCCAGGAGAGCAGTTCTTC. Protein sequence: CASSPGGPGEQFF.

The chain carries TRBV10-2 and TRBJ2-2, with D perhaps TRBD1 (8 bases). The CDR3 loop spans 14 amino acids. Germline CDR1 reads WSHSY; CDR2 reads SAAADI. Trimming pared 7 bases from V and 3 bases from J, leaving 12 bases between. The CDR3 loop is CASTTGGDTGELFF. For the CDR3, the DNA is TGCGCCAGCACTACAGGGGGGGACACCGGGGAGCTGTTTTTT.

The chain recombines TRBV29-1 with TRBJ1-5, with D uncertain. The germline V and J ends were trimmed by 4 bases and 7 bases, with 14 bases remaining between them. This CDR3 has 13 amino acids. The V gene's germline CDR1 is SQVTM and CDR2 ANQGSEA. Here the CDR3 reads CSVVLTAGQPQHF. The CDR3 DNA is TGCAGCGTTGTACTCACTGCGGGGCAGCCCCAGCATTTT.

The chain couples TRBV5-8 to TRBJ1-5; 10 positions match TRBD1. Per germline, CDR1 SGHTS and CDR2 YDEGEE. This CDR3 has 14 residues. The trim removed 3 bases at V and 7 bases at J, leaving 4 bases unmatched. CDR3 nucleotides: TGTGCCAGCAGCTGGACAGGGGGAAGGCAGCCCCAGCATTTT. It yields the protein CASSWTGGRQPQHF.

J is TRBJ2-6 and V is TRBV9; maybe TRBD1 (5 bases). V shed 4 bases and J shed 0 bases, with 20 bases lying between them. The CDR3 is 19 residues long. CDR1 is SGDLS, CDR2 YYNGEE, per germline. The CDR3 nucleotides read TGTGCCAGCAGCAGAGAGACCAGGGCAGTCCCCTCTGGGGCCAACGTCCTGACTTTC. Translated: CASSRETRAVPSGANVLTF.

This chain uses TRBV2 with TRBJ1-4, with D maybe TRBD1 (6 bases). Germline CDR1 SNHLY, CDR2 FYNNEI. V was cut by 6 bases and J by 7 bases, with 15 bases left in between. The CDR3 spans 14 residues. The CDR3 nucleotides are TGTGCCAGCAGGACGACCGGGACACGTGAAAAACTGTTTTTT. Protein product: CASRTTGTREKLFF.

This chain connects TRBV5-1 to TRBJ2-5; D might be TRBD2 (6 bases). The ends were cut back, 0 bases at V and 5 bases at J, with 17 bases in the middle. Germline V CDR1 and CDR2: SGHRS, YFSETQ. This CDR3 contains 16 residues. In DNA, the CDR3 is TGCGCCAGCAGCTTGGCTAGAGTCTTTGGGGGGGAGACCCAGTACTTC. Translated: CASSLARVFGGETQYF. Full variable domain (rest looked up from reference TRBV5-1 and TRBJ2-5): KAGVTQTPRYLIKTRGQQVTLSCSPISGHRSVSWYQQTPGQGLQFLFEYFSETQRNKGNFPGRFSGRQFSNSRSEMNVSTLELGDSALYLCASSLARVFGGETQYFGPGTRLLVL.

The chain combines TRBV15 with TRBJ2-5; D might be TRBD1 (6 bases). Per the germline V gene, CDR1 is LNHNV and CDR2 is YYDKDF (reference sequence). The CDR3 spans 13 residues. Deletions cut 1 base from V and 5 bases from J, with 8 bases between. The DNA of the CDR3 is TGTGCCACCAGCAGAGCCGACAGGGAGACCCAGTACTTC. Translated: CATSRADRETQYF.

The chain couples TRBV7-9 to TRBJ2-7, with 8 bases lining up with TRBD2. The CDR3 has 14 amino acids. V lost 3 bases, J lost 6 bases, and 7 bases stayed unmatched. Germline values: CDR1 SEHNR, CDR2 FQNEAQ (reference sequence). The CDR3 loop is CASSLGLGSREQYF. DNA of the CDR3: TGTGCCAGCAGCTTGGGACTAGGGTCTCGCGAGCAGTACTTC.

V usage is TRBV19 and J usage is TRBJ1-6, with D tentatively TRBD1 (6 bases). Trimming removed 7 bases from V and 4 bases from J, with 20 bases in between. CDR1 is LNHDA and CDR2 is SQIVND in the germline V gene (reference sequence). The CDR3 contains 17 residues. Here the CDR3 DNA reads TGTGCCAGTACCCTGGGTAACCGGGACAAGTATAATTCACCCCTCCACTTT. This sequence encodes CASTLGNRDKYNSPLHF.

The chain is built from TRBV29-1 and TRBJ2-5, with a weak D call TRBD2 (6 bases). This CDR3 contains 16 residues. Germline CDR1 and CDR2: SQVTM and ANQGSEA. V lost 0 bases and J lost 3, with 17 bases in between. The CDR3 region has the DNA TGCAGCGTTGAAGATCGGGCGGTAGCGGTAAAAGAGACCCAGTACTTC. Protein sequence: CSVEDRAVAVKETQYF.

This chain joins TRBV6-5 and TRBJ2-1; tentative D call: TRBD1 (5 bases). Deletions cut 7 bases from V and 5 bases from J, with 15 bases between. CDR1 and CDR2 from the germline V gene are MNHEY and SVGAGI. The CDR3 sequence is 14 residues long. CDR3 in DNA: TGTGCCAGCACCACCTCTGGGGCAGACAATGAGCAGTTCTTC. Its translation: CASTTSGADNEQFF.

The chain links TRBV2 to TRBJ1-1; possible D gene TRBD1, 6 bases. The germline gives CDR1 SNHLY, CDR2 FYNNEI. The CDR3 sequence is 13 residues long. The V end was cut by 9 bases, the J end by 4 bases, with 15 bases between. The chain's CDR3 is CARGTGLTTEAFF. CDR3 in DNA: TGTGCCAGAGGAACAGGGTTGACCACTGAAGCTTTCTTT.

The chain carries TRBV24-1 and TRBJ2-3; 8 nucleotides agree with TRBD2. V shed 4 bases and J 2 bases; nucleotides not matched to a gene: 1. This CDR3 is 14 amino acids long. Germline lookup yields CDR1 KGHDR and CDR2 SFDVKD. CDR3 coding DNA: TGTGCCACCAGTGAGCGGGGGGCCACAGATACGCAGTATTTT. Amino acids: CATSERGATDTQYF.

This clone appeared once. This chain connects TRBV24-1 to TRBJ1-5, with D perhaps TRBD1 (6 bases). Trimming removed 0 bases at V and 10 bases at J, with 18 bases between. The CDR3 runs to 16 residues. Germline CDR1 and CDR2: KGHDR and SFDVKD. CDR3 region: CATSDLWCQGCLPQHF. In DNA form, the CDR3 reads TGTGCCACCAGTGATTTGTGGTGTCAGGGGTGTCTTCCCCAGCATTTT.

The rearrangement links TRBV28 to TRBJ2-2; TRBD2 matches at 11 bases. V gave up 6 bases and J gave up 6 bases; unmatched junction bases: 3. The germline CDR1 and CDR2 sequences are MDHEN and SYDVKM. This CDR3 is 14 amino acids long. The CDR3 region is CASSGTSGAGELFF. The CDR3, as DNA: TGTGCCAGCAGCGGGACTAGCGGAGCCGGGGAGCTGTTTTTT.

The rearrangement uses TRBV11-2 and TRBJ2-3, with 8 bases identical to TRBD2. CDR3 size: 15 residues. V lost 3 bases to trimming and J lost 3 bases; unmatched junction nucleotides: 5. The germline V gene encodes CDR1 SGHAT and CDR2 FQNNGV. CDR3 coding DNA: TGTGCCAGCAGCTTCAGCGGGAGTTTGACAGATACGCAGTATTTT. Its protein product is CASSFSGSLTDTQYF.